A selection of T cell receptor beta chains follows, all from one sample in a study of Ad26.COV2.S vaccination and SARS-CoV-2 variants. Sequencing was performed with immunoSEQ multiplex PCR; in TCRdb, only in-frame clones are kept and a portion is missing. The sample holds about 420,000 clones, 70% to 90% seen once. The sample consisted of peripheral blood, taken in a trial of Ad26.COV2.S vaccine versus placebo. The receptors come from a person between 18 and 65 years old who received the Ad26.COV2.S COVID-19 vaccine or a placebo. The CDR3 runs from the conserved cysteine through the conserved F or W. D genes are given only for firm matches. The size of a clone is reported for some rows only, either as once, few or many, or as a class for expanded clones.

clone_size	v_call	d_call	j_call	cdr3_aa	cdr3_nt
-	TRBV7-9	-	TRBJ1-2	CASSAWEATNYGYTF	TGTGCCAGCAGCGCTTGGGAAGCCACTAACTATGGCTACACCTTC
-	TRBV18	-	TRBJ2-1	CASSPRDGYNEQFF	TGTGCCAGCTCACCACGGGACGGTTACAATGAGCAGTTCTTC
-	TRBV5-1	-	TRBJ2-1	CASSLDYTYNEQFF	TGCGCCAGCAGCTTGGACTACACCTACAATGAGCAGTTCTTC
-	TRBV29-1	TRBD1	TRBJ2-7	CSVEGQGIYEQYF	TGCAGCGTTGAAGGACAGGGGATCTACGAGCAGTACTTC
-	TRBV7-9	TRBD1	TRBJ2-5	CASSPQGAWEETQYF	TGTGCCAGCAGCCCACAGGGGGCTTGGGAAGAGACCCAGTACTTC
-	TRBV12-3/TRBV12-4	-	TRBJ2-2	CASSLDPGEELFF	TGTGCCAGCAGTTTGGATCCGGGGGAGGAGCTGTTTTTT
-	TRBV4-3	TRBD1	TRBJ1-3	CASSQGRQGDGNTIYF	TGCGCCAGCAGCCAAGGCCGACAGGGAGATGGAAACACCATATATTTT
-	TRBV6-5	-	TRBJ2-7	CASSSGARVEQYF	TGTGCCAGCAGTTCCGGGGCCCGGGTCGAGCAGTACTTC
-	TRBV23-1	-	TRBJ2-6	CASSQSGSCSGANVLTF	TGCGCCAGCAGTCAATCTGGTAGCTGCTCTGGGGCCAACGTCCTGACTTTC
few	TRBV14	-	TRBJ2-2	CASSQVGRRVSGELFF	TGTGCCAGCAGCCAAGTGGGGCGACGAGTCTCCGGGGAGCTGTTTTTT
-	TRBV18	-	TRBJ2-3	CASSPAQAQYF	TGTGCCAGCTCACCAGCCCAGGCGCAGTATTTT
-	TRBV3-1/TRBV3-2	-	TRBJ1-1	CASSQAREAFF	TGTGCCAGCAGCCAAGCGAGGGAAGCTTTCTTT
-	TRBV10-1	-	TRBJ2-1	CASSPISGSYNEQFF	TGCGCCAGCAGCCCTATAAGCGGGTCCTACAATGAGCAGTTCTTC
once	TRBV2	TRBD1	TRBJ2-2	CASSETWQGANTGELFF	TGTGCCAGCAGTGAAACTTGGCAGGGGGCGAACACCGGGGAGCTGTTTTTT
-	TRBV12-3/TRBV12-4	TRBD1	TRBJ1-2	CASGYLLTGAAAF	TGTGCCAGCGGATACCTCCTGACAGGGGCCGCGGCCTTC
once	TRBV5-4	TRBD1	TRBJ1-1	CASTYWDSTINTEAFF	TGTGCCAGCACATATTGGGACAGTACAATTAACACTGAAGCTTTCTTT
-	TRBV11-2	-	TRBJ1-2	CASSLAGMADGYTF	TGTGCCAGCAGCTTAGCGGGGATGGCTGATGGCTACACCTTC
-	TRBV19	TRBD1	TRBJ1-1	CASSSRTGGDTEAFF	TGTGCCAGTAGTTCTCGGACAGGGGGGGACACTGAAGCTTTCTTT
-	TRBV7-9	-	TRBJ2-1	CASSKGSGRSYNEQFF	TGTGCCAGCAGCAAGGGGTCGGGGAGATCCTACAATGAGCAGTTCTTC
-	TRBV6-2/TRBV6-3	-	TRBJ2-4	CASSYPDQPKNIQYF	TGTGCCAGCAGTTACCCCGACCAACCGAAAAACATTCAGTACTTC
-	TRBV2	-	TRBJ1-4	CASSELGSANEKLFF	TGTGCCAGCAGTGAACTGGGCAGCGCTAATGAAAAACTGTTTTTT
few	TRBV4-1	-	TRBJ1-1	CASSQVQQNTEAFF	TGCGCCAGCAGCCAGGTCCAACAGAACACTGAAGCTTTCTTT
-	TRBV24-1	TRBD1	TRBJ2-7	CATSGPGGTGGLTRPYEQYF	TGTGCCACCAGCGGACCAGGCGGGACAGGGGGCCTTACTCGCCCATACGAGCAGTACTTC
-	TRBV19	-	TRBJ1-1	CASSIDRAGTEAFF	TGTGCCAGTAGTATAGACAGGGCGGGCACTGAAGCTTTCTTT
-	TRBV19	-	TRBJ1-4	CASTPPGPWGEKLFF	TGTGCCAGTACTCCACCGGGACCCTGGGGTGAAAAACTGTTTTTT
-	TRBV7-8	-	TRBJ2-5	CASSLILASGETQYF	TGTGCCAGCAGCTTAATCTTAGCGAGTGGAGAGACCCAGTACTTC
-	TRBV4-3	-	TRBJ1-3	CASSQDRTFGNTIYF	TGCGCCAGCAGCCAAGATAGGACCTTTGGAAACACCATATATTTT
-	TRBV7-9	TRBD1	TRBJ2-1	CASSFFGADRVVYEQFF	TGTGCCAGCAGCTTTTTCGGGGCCGACAGGGTAGTCTATGAGCAGTTCTTC
-	TRBV30	TRBD1	TRBJ1-2	CAWNDRGNYGYTF	TGTGCCTGGAACGACAGGGGTAACTATGGCTACACCTTC
-	TRBV6-5	-	TRBJ2-7	CASSTGGPPGNEQYF	TGTGCCAGCAGTACTGGGGGCCCGCCCGGTAACGAGCAGTACTTC
-	TRBV2	-	TRBJ2-3	CASRVHQGTQYF	TGTGCCAGCCGCGTGCACCAAGGGACGCAGTATTTT
-	TRBV9	TRBD2	TRBJ2-3	CASSVDSGGLWDTQYF	TGTGCCAGCAGCGTAGACAGCGGGGGGCTCTGGGATACGCAGTATTTT
-	TRBV19	TRBD1	TRBJ1-5	CASRGQGGKPQHF	TGTGCCAGTCGCGGACAGGGGGGCAAGCCCCAGCATTTT
-	TRBV28	TRBD1	TRBJ2-5	CASSLRTGKETQYF	TGTGCCAGCAGTCTCCGGACAGGGAAAGAGACCCAGTACTTC
-	TRBV2	-	TRBJ2-7	CASSVWTTQGEQYF	TGTGCCAGCAGTGTTTGGACAACGCAGGGGGAGCAGTACTTC
-	TRBV11-2	-	TRBJ2-5	CASSLDEFAGTHQETQYF	TGTGCCAGCAGCTTAGATGAATTTGCAGGGACCCACCAAGAGACCCAGTACTTC
-	TRBV2	-	TRBJ2-7	CASRVGGYEQYF	TGTGCCAGCAGGGTAGGGGGTTACGAGCAGTACTTC
-	TRBV6-2/TRBV6-3	-	TRBJ2-7	CASSGDYEQYF	TGTGCCAGCAGTGGGGACTACGAGCAGTACTTC
-	TRBV29-1	-	TRBJ2-5	CSVFQDLPLETQYF	TGCAGCGTTTTCCAGGATCTACCCCTCGAGACCCAGTACTTC
few	TRBV5-5	TRBD2	TRBJ2-2	CASSPSAAGGYTGELFF	TGTGCCAGCAGCCCTAGTGCAGCGGGGGGTTACACCGGGGAGCTGTTTTTT
-	TRBV11-2	TRBD1	TRBJ1-5	CASSLNAGGSQPQHF	TGTGCCAGCAGCTTAAATGCAGGGGGTAGCCAGCCCCAGCATTTT
-	TRBV7-2	TRBD2	TRBJ2-5	CASSLGPISGGAGGTQYF	TGTGCCAGCAGCTTAGGCCCCATTAGCGGGGGGGCCGGGGGGACCCAGTACTTC
-	TRBV5-5	-	TRBJ2-2	CASGPPGQGSTNTGELFF	TGTGCCAGCGGACCTCCGGGGCAGGGGTCGACGAACACCGGGGAGCTGTTTTTT
once	TRBV19	-	TRBJ2-1	CASSMITYNEQFF	TGTGCCAGTAGTATGATAACTTACAATGAGCAGTTCTTC
-	TRBV3-1/TRBV3-2	TRBD1	TRBJ1-2	CASSQVPGQNYGYTF	TGTGCCAGCAGCCAAGTACCGGGACAGAACTATGGCTACACCTTC